This TCR beta chain was recorded in a study of response to subunit inactivated influenza vaccine. General observations from the study: Authors proposed each seasonal influenza vaccination draws in few new T cells.

TCRdb re-called the RT-PCR reads through MiXCR, storing one row per CDR3 protein. This table holds hundreds of thousands of distinct CDR3 sequences, 14% found once. With respect to this clonotype: The antigen is not known.

Germline V lookup: CDR1 MNHEY, CDR2 SMNVEV (reference sequence). V gave up 11 bases and J gave up 5 bases; unmatched junction bases: 9. The CDR3 totals 14 residues. The origin of this receptor is a man between 50 and 59 years old who received an inactivated influenza vaccine. The sample in question was PBMCs from blood, obtained less than 15 days before vaccination. The chain uses TRBV27 and TRBJ2-1; 10 bases are shared with TRBD1. This CDR3 reads CALNRDRGHNEQFF. As DNA, the CDR3 is TGTGCCCTGAACCGGGACAGGGGACACAATGAGCAGTTCTTC.